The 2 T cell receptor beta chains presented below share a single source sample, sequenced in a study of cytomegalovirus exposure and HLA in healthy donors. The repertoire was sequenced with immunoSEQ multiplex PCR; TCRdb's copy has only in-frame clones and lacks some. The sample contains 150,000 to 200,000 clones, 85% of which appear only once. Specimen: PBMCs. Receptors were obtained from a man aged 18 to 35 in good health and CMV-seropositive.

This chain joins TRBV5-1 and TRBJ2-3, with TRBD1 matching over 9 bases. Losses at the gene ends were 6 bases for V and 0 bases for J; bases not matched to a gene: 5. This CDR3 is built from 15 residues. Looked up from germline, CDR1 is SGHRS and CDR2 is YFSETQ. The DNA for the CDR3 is TGCGCCAGCAAAAAACAGGGGGCGAGCACAGATACGCAGTATTTT. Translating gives CASKKQGASTDTQYF.

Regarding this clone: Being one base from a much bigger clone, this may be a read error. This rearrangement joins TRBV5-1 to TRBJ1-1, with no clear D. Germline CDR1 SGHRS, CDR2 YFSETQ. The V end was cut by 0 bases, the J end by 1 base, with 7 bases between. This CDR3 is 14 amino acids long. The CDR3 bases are TGCGCCAGCAGCTTGGTGGCAGGGAACACTGAAGCTTTCTTT. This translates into CASSLVAGNTEAFF. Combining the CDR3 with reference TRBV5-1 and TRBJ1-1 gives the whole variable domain KAGVTQTPRYLIKTRGQQVTLSCSPISGHRSVSWYQQTPGQGLQFLFEYFSETQRNKGNFPGRFSGRQFSNSRSEMNVSTLELGDSALYLCASSLVAGNTEAFFGQGTRLTVV.